This entry concerns a single T cell receptor (beta chain). Antigen: not known. The data originate from a study of shared clonotypes between healthy human individuals. General observations from the study: Rarefaction revealed incomplete sorted-subset sequencing despite large depth. Among donors, the sharing of clonotypes was expected to be influenced by sequencing depth. It was the non-shared clonotypes that had lower generation probabilities than clonotypes shared by all four donors.

TCRdb's copy holds only in-frame clones and misses some; the assay was immunoSEQ multiplex PCR. Altogether about 1 million clones are present, about 80% being singletons, with the ten largest covering under 0.6%. The V end was cut by 6 bases, the J end by 4 bases, with 12 bases between. Germline assignment: CDR1 MDHEN and CDR2 SYDVKM. This CDR3 has 13 residues. The chain is built from TRBV28 and TRBJ2-5, with D possibly TRBD1 on 6 matching bases. The origin of this receptor is a man between 18 and 29 years old in good health. Some clones in this sample may be carry-over from other donors' samples. Sequencing was performed on memory CD4+ T cells from PBMCs. Subset here: CD45RA-negative fraction. The CDR3 protein is CASRDSSSETQYF. The CDR3 nucleotides read TGTGCCAGCAGGGACAGTTCCTCAGAGACCCAGTACTTC.